The T cell receptor beta chain described here comes from a study of low-dose radiotherapy and immunotherapy resistance in tumors. Study details: Every two weeks patients got nivolumab 240 mg flat dose, plus ipilimumab 1 mg/kg every six weeks, intravenously. Starting cycle 1 day 1, oral aspirin 300 mg was given daily for four cycles.

Time point defined: before trial treatment. Per the germline V gene, CDR1 is SGHTA and CDR2 is FQGNSA. CDR3 size: 17 residues. V was clipped by 1 base and J by 4 bases, with 19 bases between them. Covering alpha and beta chains, TRAV- and TRBV-specific primers were used for the first-strand cDNA. The authors ran about 18 PCR cycles to amplify TCRs with a constant-region primer and V-primer adapter. TCRdb recomputed calls from the reads with MiXCR, one row per CDR3 protein. The sample consists of 65,000 to 95,000 distinct CDR3 sequences, about 19% of them appearing once. Sequenced material: PBMCs, taken before treatment. This rearrangement joins TRBV7-2 to TRBJ1-1; no firm D call. The receptor was derived from a male donor with prostate cancer. The CDR3 DNA reads TGTGCCAGCAGCTTAGTTCCAGGAGGAAGCTTGGGCACTGAAGCTTTCTTT. Amino acids: CASSLVPGGSLGTEAFF.